A selection of T cell receptor beta chains follows, all from one sample in a study of blood T cell repertoires in COVID-19. Clones were read by immunoSEQ multiplex PCR, and TCRdb kept only the in-frame ones, dropping some. The sample carries fewer than 250,000 clones, about four fifths recorded once. Material: PBMCs or T cells enriched from blood (not recorded which). These TCRs come from a woman in her forties or fifties who had been exposed to COVID-19. Both conserved end residues are part of each CDR3. The D gene is left open where the match is weak. Clone size appears in some rows only: once, few, many, or a class for an expanded clone.

>TRBD2|TRBV9|few|TRBJ2-3
CASSVVAGGGADTQYF
TGTGCCAGCAGCGTAGTTGCGGGCGGGGGGGCAGATACGCAGTATTTT
>.|TRBV11-2|.|TRBJ2-7
CASSVREDGEQYF
TGTGCCAGCAGCGTCAGGGAGGACGGCGAGCAGTACTTC
>TRBD2|TRBV15|.|TRBJ2-1
CATSPIPLAGNEQFF
TGTGCCACCAGCCCTATCCCTCTAGCGGGAAATGAGCAGTTCTTC
>TRBD1|TRBV6-2/TRBV6-3|.|TRBJ2-5
CASSHRDRGGETQYF
TGTGCCAGCAGTCACCGGGACAGGGGAGGGGAGACCCAGTACTTC
>.|TRBV6-6|.|TRBJ1-2
CASRRVDGYTF
TGTGCCAGCAGGAGGGTGGATGGCTACACCTTC
>.|TRBV14|once|TRBJ1-1
CASSQRRTEAFF
TGTGCCAGCAGCCAAAGGAGGACTGAAGCTTTCTTT
>.|TRBV2|.|TRBJ1-6
CASSDRHTTYNSPLHF
TGTGCCAGCAGTGACAGGCATACGACCTATAATTCACCCCTCCACTTT
>.|TRBV10-2|.|TRBJ1-1
CASSLGSDTEAFF
TGCGCCAGCAGTTTGGGCTCCGACACTGAAGCTTTCTTT
>.|TRBV5-5|.|TRBJ2-2
CASSLPLGELFF
TGTGCCAGCAGCTTGCCCCTCGGGGAGCTGTTTTTT
>TRBD1|TRBV2|few|TRBJ1-5
CASRDRRNQPQHF
TGTGCCAGCAGGGACAGGAGGAATCAGCCCCAGCATTTT
>.|TRBV7-9|.|TRBJ2-7
CASTKSRDYEQYF
TGTGCCAGCACCAAATCCAGGGACTACGAGCAGTACTTC
>TRBD2|TRBV3-1/TRBV3-2|once|TRBJ2-5
CASSHYGGVAGRETQYF
TGTGCCAGCAGTCACTACGGGGGGGTAGCGGGGAGAGAGACCCAGTACTTC
>TRBD1|TRBV5-6|.|TRBJ2-5
CASSFTGGETQYF
TGTGCCAGCAGCTTTACAGGGGGGGAGACCCAGTACTTC
>.|TRBV3-1/TRBV3-2|few|TRBJ1-3
CASSPARGYGNTIYF
TGTGCCAGCAGCCCAGCCCGAGGCTACGGAAACACCATATATTTT
>.|TRBV19|.|TRBJ1-2
CASSIVTGEYGYTF
TGTGCCAGTAGTATAGTCACGGGGGAATATGGCTACACCTTC
>.|TRBV6-4|.|TRBJ2-3
CASSDSLADTQYF
TGTGCCAGCAGTGACTCACTAGCAGATACGCAGTATTTT
>TRBD1|TRBV27|.|TRBJ2-3
CASSIGWGTGGMDTQYF
TGTGCCAGCAGTATCGGCTGGGGGACAGGGGGAATGGATACGCAGTATTTT
>TRBD1|TRBV4-2|.|TRBJ1-1
CASSQVGQGGIEAFF
TGTGCCAGCAGCCAGGTCGGACAGGGCGGTATTGAAGCTTTCTTT
>TRBD1|TRBV28|.|TRBJ1-6
CASEFERGTANSPLHF
TGTGCCAGCGAGTTTGAACGCGGGACAGCTAATTCACCCCTCCACTTT
>TRBD1|TRBV5-1|.|TRBJ2-2
CASSYDVGTGGTGELFF
TGCGCCAGCAGCTACGATGTCGGGACAGGAGGCACCGGGGAGCTGTTTTTT
>.|TRBV7-2|.|TRBJ2-3
CASSSPGWGQSTDTQYF
TGTGCCAGCAGCTCACCCGGATGGGGCCAAAGCACAGATACGCAGTATTTT
>TRBD1|TRBV24-1|.|TRBJ1-1
CATSSEGATEAFF
TGTGCCACCAGCAGCGAGGGGGCGACTGAAGCTTTCTTT
>TRBD1|TRBV5-4|.|TRBJ1-2
CASTLDRADYGYTF
TGTGCCAGCACCCTTGACAGGGCGGACTATGGCTACACCTTC
>TRBD2|TRBV24-1|.|TRBJ2-1
CATSEVSGSSYNEQFF
TGTGCCACCAGTGAGGTTAGCGGGAGCTCCTACAATGAGCAGTTCTTC
>TRBD1|TRBV19|.|TRBJ1-4
CATRQGHLEKLFF
TGTGCCACCAGACAGGGGCATCTTGAAAAACTGTTTTTT
>.|TRBV9|.|TRBJ1-1
CASSPAGKGGIATEAFF
TGTGCCAGCAGCCCCGCCGGTAAGGGCGGGATCGCCACTGAAGCTTTCTTT
>.|TRBV6-2/TRBV6-3|.|TRBJ2-5
CASSYGVTGRPDAETQYF
TGTGCCAGCAGTTACGGGGTGACGGGGAGGCCCGATGCAGAGACCCAGTACTTC
>TRBD1|TRBV5-5|.|TRBJ2-7
CASSDRVNAYEQYF
TGTGCCAGCAGCGACAGGGTGAATGCCTACGAGCAGTACTTC
>TRBD1|TRBV19|.|TRBJ2-5
CASSGITSGQYQETQYF
TGTGCCAGTAGTGGGATCACCTCGGGACAGTACCAAGAGACCCAGTACTTC
>.|TRBV6-2/TRBV6-3|.|TRBJ2-5
CASSYGRHQVETQYF
TGTGCCAGCAGTTACGGGCGCCATCAGGTGGAGACCCAGTACTTC
>.|TRBV19|.|TRBJ2-7
CASSAGGGAYEQYF
TGTGCCAGTAGTGCCGGTGGCGGGGCCTACGAGCAGTACTTC
>TRBD1|TRBV11-2|few|TRBJ2-7
CASSFRTGEIREQYF
TGTGCCAGCAGCTTTAGGACAGGGGAGATCAGGGAGCAGTACTTC
>.|TRBV9|few|TRBJ2-3
CASSVGSSGGTDTQYF
TGTGCCAGCAGCGTCGGTTCCTCAGGGGGCACAGATACGCAGTATTTT
>TRBD1|TRBV10-3|.|TRBJ1-3
CAISRQGEGNTIYF
TGTGCCATCAGTCGGCAGGGGGAAGGAAACACCATATATTTT
>.|TRBV19|.|TRBJ1-2
CASSIYGGYTF
TGTGCCAGTAGTATCTACGGTGGCTACACCTTC
>TRBD1|TRBV6-5|.|TRBJ1-2
CASSYSWSGGDYGYTF
TGTGCCAGCAGTTACTCGTGGTCAGGGGGCGACTATGGCTACACCTTC
>TRBD2|TRBV7-3|.|TRBJ2-3
CASSPTAGLAGATQYF
TGTGCCAGCAGTCCGACCGCCGGACTAGCGGGGGCTACGCAGTATTTT
>.|TRBV12-3/TRBV12-4|.|TRBJ1-6
CASSFQAHSPLHF
TGTGCCAGCAGTTTCCAGGCCCATTCACCCCTCCACTTT
>.|TRBV19|.|TRBJ1-5
CASSNTGYGPQHF
TGTGCCAGTAGTAATACAGGGTATGGGCCCCAGCATTTT
>TRBD1|TRBV28|.|TRBJ1-2
CASSPRRGDYGYTF
TGTGCCAGCAGCCCCCGCAGGGGGGACTATGGCTACACCTTC